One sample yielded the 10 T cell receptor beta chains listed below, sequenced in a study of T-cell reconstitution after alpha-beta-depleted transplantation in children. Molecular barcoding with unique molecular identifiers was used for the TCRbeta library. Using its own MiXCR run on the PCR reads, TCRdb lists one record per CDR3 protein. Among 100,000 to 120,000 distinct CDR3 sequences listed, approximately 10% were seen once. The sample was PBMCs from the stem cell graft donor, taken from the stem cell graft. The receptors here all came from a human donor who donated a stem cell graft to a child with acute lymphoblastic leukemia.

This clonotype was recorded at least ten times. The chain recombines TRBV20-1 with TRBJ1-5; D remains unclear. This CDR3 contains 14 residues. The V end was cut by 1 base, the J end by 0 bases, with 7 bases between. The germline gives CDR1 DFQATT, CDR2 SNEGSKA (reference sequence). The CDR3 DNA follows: TGCAGTGCTAGAGGACCATATAGCAATCAGCCCCAGCATTTT. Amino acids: CSARGPYSNQPQHF.

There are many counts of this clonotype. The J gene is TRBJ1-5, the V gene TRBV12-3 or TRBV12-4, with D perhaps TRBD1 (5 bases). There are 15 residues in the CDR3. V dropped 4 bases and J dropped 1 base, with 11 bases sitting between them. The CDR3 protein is CASSWDGLSNQPQHF. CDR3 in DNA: TGTGCCAGCAGTTGGGACGGTCTAAGCAATCAGCCCCAGCATTTT.

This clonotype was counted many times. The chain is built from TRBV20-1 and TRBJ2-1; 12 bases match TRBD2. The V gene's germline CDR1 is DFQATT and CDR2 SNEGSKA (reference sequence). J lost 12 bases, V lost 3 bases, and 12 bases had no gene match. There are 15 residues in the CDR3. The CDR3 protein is CSARVASGGAVGQFF. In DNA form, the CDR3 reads TGCAGTGCTAGGGTCGCTAGCGGGGGGGCAGTAGGGCAGTTCTTC.

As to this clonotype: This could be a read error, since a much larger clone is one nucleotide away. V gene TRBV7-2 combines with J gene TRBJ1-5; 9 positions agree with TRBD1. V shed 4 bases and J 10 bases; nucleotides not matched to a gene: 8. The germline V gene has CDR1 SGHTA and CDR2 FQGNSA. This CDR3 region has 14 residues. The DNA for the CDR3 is TGTGCCAGCAGCTGGGACAGGGCATCGGGACCCCAGCATTTT. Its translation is CASSWDRASGPQHF.

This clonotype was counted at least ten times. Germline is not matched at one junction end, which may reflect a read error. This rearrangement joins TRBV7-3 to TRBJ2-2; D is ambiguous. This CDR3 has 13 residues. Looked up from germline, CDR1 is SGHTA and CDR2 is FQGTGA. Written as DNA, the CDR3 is TGTGCCAGCAGATTAAGCCCCACCGGGGAGCTGTTTTTT. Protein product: CASRLSPTGELFF.

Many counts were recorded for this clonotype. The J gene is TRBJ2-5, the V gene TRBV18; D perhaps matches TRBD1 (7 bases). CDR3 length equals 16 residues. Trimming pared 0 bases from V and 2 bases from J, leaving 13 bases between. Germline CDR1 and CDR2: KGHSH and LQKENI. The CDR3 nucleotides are TGTGCCAGCTCACCACCGACAGCAGGGGGGCAAGAGACCCAGTACTTC. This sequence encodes CASSPPTAGGQETQYF.

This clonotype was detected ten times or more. DNA of the CDR3: TGTGCCAGCAGTTACCCCCGGACTAGCGGGGGGGCAAGTGGCTCCTACGAGCAGTACTTC. Protein: CASSYPRTSGGASGSYEQYF. The rearrangement links TRBV6-2 or TRBV6-3 to TRBJ2-7; 15 positions match TRBD2. CDR1 and CDR2 from the germline V gene are MNHEY and SVGEGT. This CDR3 spans 20 amino acids. J was trimmed by 0 bases and V by 2 bases; bases with no gene match: 11.

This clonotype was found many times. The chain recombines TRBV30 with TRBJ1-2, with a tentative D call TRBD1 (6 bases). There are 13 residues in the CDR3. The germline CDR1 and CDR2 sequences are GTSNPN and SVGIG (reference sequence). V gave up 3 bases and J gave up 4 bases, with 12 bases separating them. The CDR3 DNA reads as TGTGCCTGGAGCCAACAGGGACCCTATGGCTACACCTTC. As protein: CAWSQQGPYGYTF.

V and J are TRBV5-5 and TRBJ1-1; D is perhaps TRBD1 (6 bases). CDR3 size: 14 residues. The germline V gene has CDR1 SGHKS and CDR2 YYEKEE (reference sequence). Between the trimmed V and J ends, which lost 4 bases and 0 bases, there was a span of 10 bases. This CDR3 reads CASSQGILNTEAFF. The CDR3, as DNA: TGTGCCAGCAGCCAGGGGATTCTGAACACTGAAGCTTTCTTT. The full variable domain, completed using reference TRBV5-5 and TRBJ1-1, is DAGVTQSPTHLIKTRGQQVTLRCSPISGHKSVSWYQQVLGQGPQFIFQYYEKEERGRGNFPDRFSARQFPNYSSELNVNALLLGDSALYLCASSQGILNTEAFFGQGTRLTVV.

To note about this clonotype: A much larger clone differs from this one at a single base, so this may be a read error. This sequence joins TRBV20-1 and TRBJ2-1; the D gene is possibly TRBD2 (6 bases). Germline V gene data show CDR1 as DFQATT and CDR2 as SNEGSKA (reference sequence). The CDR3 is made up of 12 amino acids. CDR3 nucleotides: TGCGGTGTTGAGACTAGACACAATGAGCAGTTCTTC. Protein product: CGVETRHNEQFF.